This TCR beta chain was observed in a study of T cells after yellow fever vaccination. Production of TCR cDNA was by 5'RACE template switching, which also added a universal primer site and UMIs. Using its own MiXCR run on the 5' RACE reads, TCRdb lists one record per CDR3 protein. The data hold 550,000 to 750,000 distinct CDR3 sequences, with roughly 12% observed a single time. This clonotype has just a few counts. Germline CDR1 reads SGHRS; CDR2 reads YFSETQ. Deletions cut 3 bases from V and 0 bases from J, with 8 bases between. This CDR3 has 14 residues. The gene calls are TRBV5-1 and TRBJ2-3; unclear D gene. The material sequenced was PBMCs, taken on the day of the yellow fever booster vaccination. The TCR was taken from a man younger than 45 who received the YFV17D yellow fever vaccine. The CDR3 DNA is TGCGCCAGCAGCTATAAAGTGAGCACAGATACGCAGTATTTT. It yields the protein CASSYKVSTDTQYF.